This T cell receptor (beta chain) was profiled in a study of blood T cell repertoires in COVID-19. Overall study context: Both acute and convalescent COVID-19 samples were obtained from the United States, Italy and Spain. Sources were T cells, B-cell-depleted T cells, or PBMCs; the material itself was cDNA or gDNA.

In the authors' workflow: For nucleated cells, counts were estimated from reference gene primer amplification. This table comes from immunoSEQ multiplex PCR, and its TCRdb copy is limited to in-frame clones, with some not included. Clone size and the V and J calls come from that table; the DNA yielded D and trimming. Among about 250,000 clones, approximately 90% were seen once, and the ten largest hold approximately 2%. The sequence came from a woman between 40 and 55 years old who had recovered from COVID-19. The sample comprised peripheral blood.

CDR3 nucleotide sequence: TGTGCCAGCAGTTTTTCCGGGGGCGGGGAGCTGTTTTTT. Protein: CASSFSGGGELFF. The chain employs TRBV12-3 or TRBV12-4 and TRBJ2-2; tentatively, D is TRBD2 (6 bases). V was shortened by 3 bases and J by 7 bases, with 9 bases between the two germline ends. The CDR3 extends over 13 amino acids.